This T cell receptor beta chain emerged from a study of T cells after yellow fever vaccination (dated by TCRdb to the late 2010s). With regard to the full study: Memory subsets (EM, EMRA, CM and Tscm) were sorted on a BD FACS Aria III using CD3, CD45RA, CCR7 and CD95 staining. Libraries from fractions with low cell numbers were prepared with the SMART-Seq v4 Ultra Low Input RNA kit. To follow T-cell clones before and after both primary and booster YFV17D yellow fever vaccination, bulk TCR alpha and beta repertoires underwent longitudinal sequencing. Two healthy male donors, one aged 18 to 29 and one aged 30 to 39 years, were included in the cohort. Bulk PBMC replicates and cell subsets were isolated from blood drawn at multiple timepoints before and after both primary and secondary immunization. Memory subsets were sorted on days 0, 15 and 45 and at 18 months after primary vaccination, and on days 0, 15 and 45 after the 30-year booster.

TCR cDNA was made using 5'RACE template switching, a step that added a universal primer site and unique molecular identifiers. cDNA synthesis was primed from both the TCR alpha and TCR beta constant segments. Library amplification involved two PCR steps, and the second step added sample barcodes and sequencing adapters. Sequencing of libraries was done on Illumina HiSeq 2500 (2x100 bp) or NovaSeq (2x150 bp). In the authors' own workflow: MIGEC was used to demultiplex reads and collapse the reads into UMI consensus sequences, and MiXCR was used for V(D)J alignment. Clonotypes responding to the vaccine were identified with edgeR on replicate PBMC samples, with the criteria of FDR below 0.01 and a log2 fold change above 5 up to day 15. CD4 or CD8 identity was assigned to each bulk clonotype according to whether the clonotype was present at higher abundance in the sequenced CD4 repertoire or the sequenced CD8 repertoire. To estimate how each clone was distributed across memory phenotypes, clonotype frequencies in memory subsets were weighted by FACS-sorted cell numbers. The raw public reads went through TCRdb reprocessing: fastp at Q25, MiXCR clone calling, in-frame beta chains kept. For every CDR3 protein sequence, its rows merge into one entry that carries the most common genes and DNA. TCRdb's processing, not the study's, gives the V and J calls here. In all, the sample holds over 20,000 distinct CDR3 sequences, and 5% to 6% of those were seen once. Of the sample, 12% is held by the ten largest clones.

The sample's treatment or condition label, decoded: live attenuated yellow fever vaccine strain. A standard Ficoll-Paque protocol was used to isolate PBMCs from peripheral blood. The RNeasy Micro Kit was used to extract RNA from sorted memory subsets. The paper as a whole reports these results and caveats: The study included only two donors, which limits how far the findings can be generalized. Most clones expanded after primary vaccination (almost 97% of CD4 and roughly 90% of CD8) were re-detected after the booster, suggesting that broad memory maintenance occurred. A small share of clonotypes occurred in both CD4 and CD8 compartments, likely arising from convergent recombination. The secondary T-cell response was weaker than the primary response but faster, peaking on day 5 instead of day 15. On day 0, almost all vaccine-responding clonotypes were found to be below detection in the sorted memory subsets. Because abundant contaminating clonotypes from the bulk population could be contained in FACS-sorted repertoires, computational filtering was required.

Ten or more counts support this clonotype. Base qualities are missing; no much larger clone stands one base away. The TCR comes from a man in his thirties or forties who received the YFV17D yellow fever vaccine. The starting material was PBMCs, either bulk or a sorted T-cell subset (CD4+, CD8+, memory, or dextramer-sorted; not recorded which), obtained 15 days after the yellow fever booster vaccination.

The CDR3 protein is CSARLAGDLAKNIQYF. In nucleotides, the sequence is TGCAGTGCTAGGCTAGCGGGGGACTTAGCCAAAAACATTCAGTACTTC. The rearrangement joined TRBV20-1 to TRBJ2-4; 10 central nucleotides agree with TRBD2. After removal of 3 bases from V and 0 bases from J, the junction retains 5 bases not matched to a gene. The germline V gene (reference sequence) gives CDR1 as DFQATT and CDR2 as SNEGSKA. From the cysteine through the phenylalanine, the CDR3 covers 16 amino acids. Only the CDR3 DNA stays, 48 bases, in frame from base 1.